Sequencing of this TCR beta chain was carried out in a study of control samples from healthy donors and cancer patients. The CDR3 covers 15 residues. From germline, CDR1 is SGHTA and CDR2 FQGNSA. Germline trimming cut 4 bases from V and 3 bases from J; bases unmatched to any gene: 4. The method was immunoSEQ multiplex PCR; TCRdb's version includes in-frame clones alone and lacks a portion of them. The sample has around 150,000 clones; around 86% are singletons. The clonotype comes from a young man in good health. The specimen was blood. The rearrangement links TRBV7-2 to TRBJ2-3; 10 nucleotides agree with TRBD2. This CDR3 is CASSSASGGTDTQYF. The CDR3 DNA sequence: TGTGCCAGCAGCTCAGCTAGCGGGGGAACAGATACGCAGTATTTT.